Presented here are 14 T cell receptor beta chains from one specimen sequenced in a study of blood T cell repertoires in COVID-19. Assay used: immunoSEQ multiplex PCR; TCRdb lists only in-frame clones, some missing. The table has about 160,000 clones, over 80% seen once. The sample was peripheral blood. Receptors were obtained from a woman aged 60-75 years who had recovered from COVID-19.

V gene TRBV2 combines with J gene TRBJ2-3; D might be TRBD2 (6 bases). Trimming pared 7 bases from V and 6 bases from J, leaving 17 bases between. The germline V gene has CDR1 SNHLY and CDR2 FYNNEI. The CDR3 extends over 14 amino acids. CDR3 amino acids: CASKSSLAIDTQYF. The CDR3 DNA sequence: TGTGCCAGCAAAAGCTCCCTAGCGATTGATACGCAGTATTTT.

The rearrangement links TRBV6-5 to TRBJ2-7; tentatively, D is TRBD1 (6 bases). There are 14 residues in the CDR3. V was shortened by 6 bases and J by 2 bases, with 14 bases between the two germline ends. Germline V gene data show CDR1 as MNHEY and CDR2 as SVGAGI. CDR3 DNA sequence: TGTGCCAGCAGGCCAACAGGGCCAGCCTACGAGCAGTACTTC. This sequence encodes CASRPTGPAYEQYF.

V gene TRBV27 combines with J gene TRBJ2-7, with a weak D call TRBD2 (7 bases). Germline CDR1 MNHEY, CDR2 SMNVEV (reference sequence). The V gene lost 4 bases and the J gene lost 4 bases, with 14 bases spanning the gap. This CDR3 comprises 14 residues. DNA for the CDR3: TGTGCCAGCAGTTGGGGGGGCGTCGCTTACGAGCAGTACTTC. Its protein is CASSWGGVAYEQYF.

The chain uses TRBV4-1 and TRBJ1-1; D gene ambiguous. With 4 bases removed from V and 0 bases from J, the gap between germline ends came to 12 bases. The CDR3 extends over 15 amino acids. CDR1 and CDR2 (germline): MGHRA, YSYEKL. The CDR3, as DNA: TGCGCCAGCAGCCCTCCCGGGGTATTGAACACTGAAGCTTTCTTT. This translates into CASSPPGVLNTEAFF.

The chain uses TRBV5-1 and TRBJ2-1; D is possibly TRBD1 (5 bases). CDR3 length equals 16 residues. Germline V CDR1 and CDR2: SGHRS, YFSETQ. V was cut by 3 bases and J by 5 bases, with 18 bases left in between. The CDR3 DNA reads as TGCGCCAGCAGCTCTCTACCAGGGTATGGGGACAATGAGCAGTTCTTC. It encodes CASSSLPGYGDNEQFF.

V and J are TRBV5-4 and TRBJ1-3; D uncertain. The V end lost 2 bases, the J end lost 5 bases, and 8 bases lay between the germline ends. This CDR3 is built from 13 residues. The germline gives CDR1 SGHNT, CDR2 YYREEE (reference sequence). The CDR3 DNA sequence: TGTGCCAGCAGCTTACCGGGAAGAAACACCATATATTTT. It yields the protein CASSLPGRNTIYF.

This chain uses TRBV7-8 with TRBJ2-3; the D gene is possibly TRBD1 (6 bases). Trimming removed 5 bases from V and 2 bases from J, with 17 bases in between. Germline CDR1 reads SGHVS; CDR2 reads FQNEAQ. The CDR3 loop spans 16 amino acids. For the CDR3, the DNA is TGTGCCAGCAGCCCGCGGACAGCGAAACTCACAGATACGCAGTATTTT. The encoded protein is CASSPRTAKLTDTQYF.

This chain uses TRBV5-4 with TRBJ2-1; the D gene is possibly TRBD1 (8 bases). Germline CDR1 and CDR2: SGHNT and YYREEE (reference sequence). This CDR3 has 15 residues. Trimming took off 4 bases at V and 8 bases at J, with 19 bases between the two ends. The CDR3: CASSPGGRGHDEQFF. DNA for the CDR3: TGTGCCAGCAGCCCGGGAGGCAGGGGGCATGATGAGCAGTTCTTC.

CDR3 loop: CASSPGRNEQFF. CDR3 bases: TGTGCCAGCTCACCCGGGAGGAATGAGCAGTTCTTC. The gene calls are TRBV18 and TRBJ2-1; 7 nucleotides line up with TRBD2. Germline V gene data show CDR1 as KGHSH and CDR2 as LQKENI. Trimming took 3 bases from V and 7 from J; bases not matched to a gene: 0. This CDR3 is built from 12 residues.

This rearrangement joins TRBV24-1 to TRBJ1-5; 8 bases map to TRBD1. Germline values: CDR1 KGHDR, CDR2 SFDVKD. Unmatched junction bases numbered 9, after V lost 1 base and J lost 2 bases. This CDR3 comprises 18 residues. The CDR3 protein is CATSDLSGRGRGNQPQHF. CDR3 nucleotides: TGTGCCACCAGTGATTTATCGGGCAGGGGGCGAGGCAATCAGCCCCAGCATTTT.

The chain is built from TRBV3-1 (or the pseudogene TRBV3-2) and TRBJ1-2; D may be TRBD1 (5 bases). Germline lookup yields CDR1 LGHDT and CDR2 YNNKEL (reference sequence). The CDR3 sequence is 13 residues long. V dropped 4 bases and J dropped 4 bases, with 10 bases sitting between them. The CDR3 loop reads CASSPAGGYGYTF. The CDR3 DNA is TGTGCCAGCAGCCCAGCGGGGGGCTATGGCTACACCTTC.

The chain recombines TRBV5-8 with TRBJ2-2, with a possible D match to TRBD2 (5 bases). Trimming stripped 0 bases from V and 5 bases from J, with 5 bases between. The CDR3 runs to 13 residues. Germline V gene data show CDR1 as SGHTS and CDR2 as YDEGEE. This chain's CDR3 is CASSLGGTGELFF. DNA of the CDR3: TGTGCCAGCAGCTTGGGAGGGACCGGGGAGCTGTTTTTT.

V usage is TRBV7-9 and J usage is TRBJ2-7; 8 bases agree with TRBD1. This CDR3 contains 14 residues. With V trimmed by 5 bases and J by 5 bases, 8 bases remained unmatched. The V gene's germline CDR1 is SEHNR and CDR2 FQNEAQ (reference sequence). Written as DNA, the CDR3 is TGTGCCAGCAGCGTCGACAGGGGTCAGGACGAGCAGTACTTC. It specifies CASSVDRGQDEQYF.

V gene TRBV20-1 combines with J gene TRBJ2-5; 10 bases map to TRBD1. The CDR3 runs 11 residues. From germline, CDR1 is DFQATT and CDR2 SNEGSKA (reference sequence). The V and J ends lost 6 bases and 13 bases, in that order; junction bases with no gene match: 8. The CDR3 spells CSAQTGGLWYF. CDR3 bases: TGCAGTGCCCAGACAGGGGGCCTGTGGTACTTC.